Below are 17 T cell receptor beta chains sequenced from a single sample in a study of shared clonotypes between healthy human individuals. Assay used: immunoSEQ multiplex PCR; TCRdb lists only in-frame clones, some missing. The table has about 490,000 clones, around 80% seen once. The sequencing input was PBMCs. These receptors all stem from a middle-aged woman in good health. Some clones in this sample may be carry-over from other donors' samples.

The chain joins TRBV9 to TRBJ2-2; 8 bases align to TRBD2. Trimming took 3 bases from V and 3 from J; bases not matched to a gene: 10. Germline CDR1 and CDR2: SGDLS and YYNGEE. The CDR3 length is 17 residues. CDR3 sequence reads: CASSEGGLAGYTGELFF. The CDR3 coding sequence is TGTGCCAGCAGCGAGGGAGGGCTAGCGGGCTACACCGGGGAGCTGTTTTTT.

J is TRBJ1-4 and V is TRBV18, with D tentatively TRBD1 (5 bases). Trimming pared 6 bases from V and 8 bases from J, leaving 16 bases between. CDR3 size: 14 residues. Germline CDR1 and CDR2: KGHSH and LQKENI. The CDR3 here is CASSGERLWEKLFF. The CDR3 coding sequence is TGTGCCAGCTCGGGGGAAAGACTCTGGGAAAAACTGTTTTTT.

The V call is TRBV7-6, the J call TRBJ2-2, with TRBD2 matching over 13 bases. V lost 1 base to trimming and J lost 6 bases; unmatched junction nucleotides: 5. The CDR3 length is 17 residues. Germline V gene lookup returns CDR1 SGHVS and CDR2 FNYEAQ. CDR3 bases: TGTGCCAGCAGCTTAGTGGGACTAGCGGGATTCGCCGGGGAGCTGTTTTTT. Its translation is CASSLVGLAGFAGELFF.

This chain links TRBV9 with TRBJ2-7, with D unresolved. Germline loops: CDR1 SGDLS, CDR2 YYNGEE. The length of the CDR3 is 14 residues. Deletions cut 0 bases from V and 1 base from J, with 8 bases between. As DNA, the CDR3 is TGTGCCAGCAGCGTAGTCCCAGCTTCCTACGAGCAGTACTTC. Its protein is CASSVVPASYEQYF.

The genes are TRBV7-6 and TRBJ2-2; the D gene is possibly TRBD1 (6 bases). The ends were cut back, 3 bases at V and 5 bases at J, with 7 bases in the middle. CDR1 and CDR2 (germline): SGHVS, FNYEAQ. CDR3 length: 13 amino acids. CDR3 sequence: CASSFTGTGELFF. The DNA for the CDR3 is TGTGCCAGCAGCTTTACAGGGACCGGGGAGCTGTTTTTT.

The chain is built from TRBV19 and TRBJ1-6; the match to TRBD1 covers 7 bases. There are 15 residues in the CDR3. J was trimmed by 9 bases and V by 5 bases; bases with no gene match: 10. Germline-derived CDR1 and CDR2 are LNHDA and SQIVND (reference sequence). DNA of the CDR3: TGTGCCAGTAGTTTGACAGGGAAAGTGTTTTCACCCCTCCACTTT. Protein product: CASSLTGKVFSPLHF.

A single count supports this clone. The CDR3 nucleotides read TGTGCCAGCTCACCACCGAAAGCGGGAGGGCCCTCCTACAATGAGCAGTTCTTC. Translating gives CASSPPKAGGPSYNEQFF. The chain uses TRBV18 and TRBJ2-1, with 10 nucleotides matching TRBD2. V gave up 0 bases and J gave up 0 bases; unmatched junction bases: 5. The CDR3 spans 18 residues. CDR1 is KGHSH and CDR2 is LQKENI in the germline V gene.

The genes are TRBV28 and TRBJ2-5, with D maybe TRBD1 (6 bases). The CDR3 extends over 13 amino acids. The V end was cut by 7 bases, the J end by 5 bases, with 14 bases between. Germline V gene lookup returns CDR1 MDHEN and CDR2 SYDVKM. DNA of the CDR3: TGTGCCAGCAAGGACAGTGATAACGAGACCCAGTACTTC. Its protein is CASKDSDNETQYF.

A note on this clone: Different DNA sequences within this sample yield the same CDR3. V is TRBV28 and J is TRBJ2-7; 8 nucleotides match TRBD1. With 6 bases clipped from V and 2 bases from J, the junction kept 6 bases outside the gene matches. The length of the CDR3 is 14 residues. Germline CDR1 and CDR2: MDHEN and SYDVKM. CDR3: CASSATGGTYEQYF. CDR3 bases: TGTGCCAGCAGCGCAACAGGGGGAACCTACGAGCAGTACTTC.

There are a few counts of this clone. V and J are TRBV28 and TRBJ1-4; D not resolved. Germline CDR1 is MDHEN and CDR2 is SYDVKM. V gave up 7 bases and J gave up 0 bases, with 21 bases separating them. This CDR3 contains 18 residues. The CDR3 DNA sequence: TGTGCCAGCACCTTGGCCGCTCAAGAGGTTGCAACTAATGAAAAACTGTTTTTT. Amino acids: CASTLAAQEVATNEKLFF.

There are a few counts of this clone. This chain uses TRBV4-2 with TRBJ2-2; D gene ambiguous. Germline V gene data show CDR1 as LGHNA and CDR2 as YNFKEQ. V lost 4 bases to trimming and J lost 4 bases, with 10 bases between them. The CDR3 loop spans 14 amino acids. The CDR3 protein is CASSPGRATGELFF. The CDR3 nucleotides read TGTGCCAGCAGCCCTGGACGGGCCACCGGGGAGCTGTTTTTT.

The V and J genes are TRBV7-2 and TRBJ1-2, with 9 bases aligning to TRBD1. From germline, CDR1 is SGHTA and CDR2 FQGNSA. The CDR3 covers 14 residues. Trimming cost V 4 bases and J 2 bases; bases outside gene matches: 2. For the CDR3, the DNA is TGTGCCAGCAGCTCACAGGGGGCGAACTATGGCTACACCTTC. The encoded protein is CASSSQGANYGYTF.

The chain employs TRBV6-5 and TRBJ2-5; 10 bases are shared with TRBD2. The CDR3 extends over 15 amino acids. In germline, CDR1 is MNHEY, CDR2 SVGAGI. V trimming: 6 bases; J trimming: 5 bases; junction bases outside the gene matches: 9. The CDR3 loop reads CASSQRTSGVETQYF. CDR3 in DNA: TGTGCCAGCAGCCAGAGGACTAGCGGCGTTGAGACCCAGTACTTC.

The V and J genes are TRBV28 and TRBJ1-1, with a weak D call TRBD1 (5 bases). CDR3 length: 16 residues. V dropped 7 bases and J dropped 2 bases, with 20 bases sitting between them. Germline V lookup: CDR1 MDHEN, CDR2 SYDVKM. The CDR3 nucleotides read TGTGCCAGCACCCCCCCAGTTGGGGCGGGAAACACTGAAGCTTTCTTT. This gives the protein CASTPPVGAGNTEAFF.

The chain carries TRBV18 and TRBJ2-7; a possible D gene is TRBD2 (6 bases). This CDR3 spans 12 amino acids. Trimming cost V 1 base and J 5 bases, with 6 bases left between them. Germline CDR1 and CDR2: KGHSH and LQKENI. The DNA for the CDR3 is TGTGCCAGCTCACCACGGAGGGACGAGCAGTACTTC. Its translation is CASSPRRDEQYF.

V and J are TRBV28 and TRBJ2-1; TRBD2 matches 7 bases. J gave up 10 bases and V 7 bases, and 43 bases lay outside the gene matches. The germline V gene has CDR1 MDHEN and CDR2 SYDVKM. This CDR3 is built from 24 residues. The CDR3 loop is CASKASSGNGLGGSPRAAEKEQFF. In nucleotides, the CDR3 is TGTGCCAGCAAGGCTAGCTCAGGAAACGGGCTGGGCGGGAGCCCCCGGGCCGCGGAGAAAGAGCAGTTCTTC.

The chain uses TRBV18 and TRBJ2-1; D uncertain. This CDR3 region has 15 residues. The germline gives CDR1 KGHSH, CDR2 LQKENI. The V and J ends lost 3 bases and 0 bases respectively, with 9 bases between them. CDR3 region: CASSPSSSSYNEQFF. CDR3 nucleotides: TGTGCCAGCTCACCCTCGTCGAGCTCCTACAATGAGCAGTTCTTC.